The 30 T cell receptor beta chains in this list originate from one sample, sequenced in a study of blood T cells in healthy people across ages. Combining a sample-barcoded 5' primer with a J-beta primer mix, a second PCR ran for roughly 7 to 12 cycles. TCRdb re-called the 5' RACE reads through MiXCR, storing one row per CDR3 protein. Of about 720,000 distinct CDR3 sequences in the sample, 22% were seen once. Sequenced input: blood. The receptors were gathered from a man between 70 and 80 years old in good health.

This clonotype was seen more than once but under ten times. This chain links TRBV3-1 with TRBJ1-4; D unresolved. The V and J ends lost 0 bases and 8 bases respectively, with 7 bases between them. This CDR3 is built from 13 residues. Per germline, CDR1 LGHDT and CDR2 YNNKEL (reference sequence). The CDR3 nucleotides are TGTGCCAGCAGCCAAGAGCTTGGAGAAAAACTGTTTTTT. Protein: CASSQELGEKLFF. Using reference TRBV3-1 and TRBJ1-4 for the parts outside the CDR3, the full variable domain is DTAVSQTPKYLVTQMGNDKSIKCEQNLGHDTMYWYKQDSKKFLKIMFSYNNKELIINETVPNRFSPKSPDKAHLNLHINSLELGDSAVYFCASSQELGEKLFFGSGTQLSVL.

This clonotype was recorded at least ten times. V is TRBV24-1 and J is TRBJ1-2, with D unclear. Per germline, CDR1 KGHDR and CDR2 SFDVKD. V lost 4 bases, J lost 0 bases, and 11 bases lay in between. The CDR3 runs to 15 residues. CDR3 in DNA: TGTGCCACCAGTGACGGACTCGAAACTAACTATGGCTACACCTTC. Translation gives CATSDGLETNYGYTF.

This clonotype was observed a few times. The rearrangement uses TRBV20-1 and TRBJ1-1; D gene unclear. This CDR3 region has 15 residues. Trimming removed 5 bases at V and 1 base at J, with 17 bases between. CDR1 is DFQATT, CDR2 SNEGSKA, per germline (reference sequence). The CDR3 loop is CSAFLTRHPNTEAFF. For the CDR3, the DNA is TGCAGTGCTTTCCTGACTCGACACCCGAACACTGAAGCTTTCTTT.

This chain uses TRBV20-1 with TRBJ1-2; a weak D match, TRBD1 (5 bases). Germline CDR1 reads DFQATT; CDR2 reads SNEGSKA (reference sequence). The ends were cut back, 0 bases at V and 8 bases at J, with 13 bases in the middle. The CDR3 extends over 13 amino acids. CDR3 region: CSAREGRVSGYTF. For the CDR3, the DNA is TGCAGTGCTAGAGAAGGCAGGGTTAGCGGCTACACCTTC.

This clonotype was seen a few times. The rearrangement uses TRBV7-2 and TRBJ2-3, with TRBD2 matching 7 bases. Looked up from germline, CDR1 is SGHTA and CDR2 is FQGNSA. This CDR3 region has 15 residues. Germline trimming cut 0 bases from V and 6 bases from J; bases unmatched to any gene: 6. The CDR3 nucleotides read TGTGCCAGCAGCTTAGCGGGAGGGGCACAGGATACGCAGTATTTT. The encoded protein is CASSLAGGAQDTQYF.

This clonotype was recorded a few times. The chain employs TRBV2 and TRBJ2-1, with TRBD2 matching over 11 bases. Looked up from germline, CDR1 is SNHLY and CDR2 is FYNNEI. With V trimmed by 6 bases and J by 7 bases, 2 bases remained unmatched. The CDR3 runs 13 residues. The CDR3 sequence: CASRTSGMNEQFF. CDR3 DNA: TGTGCCAGCAGGACTAGCGGGATGAATGAGCAGTTCTTC.

This sequence joins TRBV12-3 or TRBV12-4 and TRBJ1-4, with D hard to call. CDR3 length: 13 residues. Trimming removed 5 bases from V and 5 bases from J, with 9 bases in between. CDR3 residues: CASSRRENEKLFF. DNA for the CDR3: TGTGCCAGCAGTCGACGGGAGAATGAAAAACTGTTTTTT.

This clonotype has more than one count but fewer than ten. The chain joins TRBV3-1 to TRBJ2-5; TRBD2 might be the D (6 bases). Judging by the DNA end, TRBJ2-7 fits better; the J call may be wrong. Germline V gene lookup returns CDR1 LGHDT and CDR2 YNNKEL (reference sequence). CDR3 length: 17 amino acids. The CDR3 reads CASSQRRFSGVPYEQYF. DNA of the CDR3: TGTGCCAGCAGCCAACGGAGGTTTTCGGGGGTCCCCTACGAGCAGTACTTC.

CDR3 sequence (DNA): TGTGCCAGCAGTCTGACTAGCGGGGGGCCCTACAATGAGCAGTTCTTC. Translation gives CASSLTSGGPYNEQFF. The J gene is TRBJ2-1, the V gene TRBV6-5, with 13 bases that match TRBD2. This CDR3 has 16 residues. CDR1 and CDR2 (germline): MNHEY, SVGAGI. Unmatched junction bases numbered 3, after V lost 5 bases and J lost 2 bases.

Only a few counts were recorded for this clonotype. The chain uses TRBV7-2 and TRBJ2-5; no clear D. The J call may be wrong; the DNA end is better matched by TRBJ2-7. The CDR3 is 14 residues long. Germline CDR1 reads SGHTA; CDR2 reads FQGNSA. The CDR3 nucleotides are TGTGCCAGCAGCTTAGTTTCGGGTACCTACGAGCAGTACTTC. Translated: CASSLVSGTYEQYF.

This clonotype occurred a few times. The chain couples TRBV7-9 to TRBJ1-1; 7 bases fit TRBD1. The germline gives CDR1 SEHNR, CDR2 FQNEAQ (reference sequence). CDR3 length: 14 residues. V lost 5 bases, J lost 7 bases, and 10 bases stayed unmatched. The CDR3 reads CASSPSPGQVEAFF. The CDR3 DNA sequence: TGTGCCAGCAGCCCCTCCCCCGGACAGGTTGAAGCTTTCTTT.

This chain joins TRBV12-3 or TRBV12-4 and TRBJ1-2; D is perhaps TRBD1 (6 bases). V lost 2 bases, J lost 3 bases, and 10 bases lay in between. The CDR3 is 14 amino acids. CDR3 amino acids: CASSLSGAHYGYTF. Here the CDR3 DNA reads TGTGCCAGCAGTTTATCGGGGGCCCACTATGGCTACACCTTC.

This clonotype was counted a few times. J is TRBJ2-3 and V is TRBV7-2, with 7 bases matching TRBD2. V was clipped by 5 bases and J by 3 bases; unmatched bases: 8. CDR3 length: 15 amino acids. The germline V gene has CDR1 SGHTA and CDR2 FQGNSA. CDR3 coding DNA: TGTGCCAGCAGCCGAGTAGCGGGTGTGACAGATACGCAGTATTTT. It specifies CASSRVAGVTDTQYF.

This clonotype was seen repeatedly, ten times or more. This chain connects TRBV3-1 to TRBJ2-7; no definite D call. The better agreement between TRBJ2-5 and the DNA end casts doubt on the J call. The length of the CDR3 is 13 residues. Per germline, CDR1 LGHDT and CDR2 YNNKEL (reference sequence). The CDR3 nucleotides read TGTGCCAGCAGCCAAGCTCCACAAGAGACCCAGTACTTC. This gives the protein CASSQAPQETQYF.

In this sample, this clonotype turned up a few times. The chain uses TRBV5-1 and TRBJ2-3; 14 bases agree with TRBD2. With 5 bases clipped from V and 9 bases from J, the junction kept 8 bases outside the gene matches. Germline CDR1 reads SGHRS; CDR2 reads YFSETQ. The CDR3 consists of 15 residues. CDR3 nucleotides: TGCGCCAGCAGATTCCTGACTAGCGGGGGGGGGACGCAGTATTTT. Its protein product is CASRFLTSGGGTQYF.

J is TRBJ2-1 and V is TRBV24-1; D gene uncertain. Germline assignment: CDR1 KGHDR and CDR2 SFDVKD. This CDR3 comprises 13 residues. Trimming stripped 4 bases from V and 4 bases from J, with 7 bases between. This CDR3 is CATSDYVYNEQFF. The DNA for the CDR3 is TGTGCCACCAGTGACTACGTTTACAATGAGCAGTTCTTC.

The chain uses TRBV4-1 and TRBJ1-6; D uncertain. Trimming removed 0 bases at V and 8 bases at J, with 11 bases between. The germline V gene has CDR1 MGHRA and CDR2 YSYEKL. The CDR3 sequence is 15 residues long. CDR3 nucleotide sequence: TGCGCCAGCAGCCAAGATTGGGTCGAGCATTCACCCCTCCACTTT. Its translation: CASSQDWVEHSPLHF.

This clonotype was seen a few times. V gene TRBV7-9 combines with J gene TRBJ1-3; the D is unclear. V was trimmed by 5 bases and J by 2 bases, leaving 16 bases between them. Germline CDR1 SEHNR, CDR2 FQNEAQ (reference sequence). The length of the CDR3 is 16 residues. The CDR3 protein is CASSKALGYPGNTIYF. CDR3 in DNA: TGTGCCAGCAGCAAAGCGTTGGGGTACCCTGGAAACACCATATATTTT.

The J gene is TRBJ1-2, the V gene TRBV15; perhaps TRBD1 as D (6 bases). Germline assignment: CDR1 LNHNV and CDR2 YYDKDF (reference sequence). This CDR3 has 15 residues. V shed 0 bases and J shed 7 bases, with 15 bases lying between them. Here the CDR3 reads CATSRDRGTTGGYTF. The DNA for the CDR3 is TGTGCCACCAGCAGAGATCGTGGGACAACGGGTGGCTACACCTTC.

The genes are TRBV12-3 or TRBV12-4 and TRBJ2-5, with 7 bases aligning to TRBD2. The CDR3 sequence is 14 residues long. J gave up 7 bases and V 3 bases, and 8 bases lay outside the gene matches. The CDR3 loop reads CASSFADGGRTQYF. CDR3 in DNA: TGTGCCAGCAGTTTCGCGGACGGCGGGAGGACCCAGTACTTC.

This clonotype was detected a few times. The chain uses TRBV12-3 or TRBV12-4 and TRBJ1-2; TRBD1 matches 11 bases. The CDR3 loop spans 15 amino acids. The V and J ends lost 6 bases and 7 bases, in that order; junction bases with no gene match: 10. The CDR3 reads CASRNNRDRGSGYTF. Here the CDR3 DNA reads TGTGCCAGCAGGAATAACCGGGACAGGGGGTCTGGCTACACCTTC.

This clonotype was seen more than once but under ten times. The genes are TRBV28 and TRBJ2-7, with 8 positions matching TRBD1. V trimming: 4 bases; J trimming: 1 base; junction bases outside the gene matches: 6. The CDR3 has 15 residues. CDR1 is MDHEN, CDR2 SYDVKM, per germline. CDR3 sequence (DNA): TGTGCCAGCAGTTCCACTGGGGACAGGTCCTACGAGCAGTACTTC. Encoded protein: CASSSTGDRSYEQYF.

Details on this clonotype: The junction and the germline gene differ at one end; a read error may be behind it. The genes are TRBV11-2 and TRBJ2-3; tentative D call: TRBD1 (7 bases). From germline, CDR1 is SGHAT and CDR2 FQNNGV. There are 21 residues in the CDR3. The CDR3 DNA follows: TGTACCAGCAGCCCAGGTGGAGGGGGCGCGTGGTTAGAGGCTACCACAGATACGCAGTATTTT. Translation: CTSSPGGGGAWLEATTDTQYF.

This clonotype showed up just a few times. The DNA for the CDR3 is TGTGCCACCAGCAGAGCTGGCGGAGGAGATACGCAGTATTTT. Translated, it gives CATSRAGGGDTQYF. The gene calls are TRBV15 and TRBJ2-3, with TRBD2 as a possible D gene (5 bases). V lost 1 base to trimming and J lost 5 bases, with 10 bases between them. CDR3 length: 14 residues. Per the germline V gene, CDR1 is LNHNV and CDR2 is YYDKDF (reference sequence).

This clonotype was seen a handful of times. The chain is built from TRBV27 and TRBJ1-1; D may be TRBD1 (5 bases). Germline-derived CDR1 and CDR2 are MNHEY and SMNVEV (reference sequence). This CDR3 is built from 15 residues. Between the trimmed V and J ends, which lost 2 bases and 2 bases, there was a span of 12 bases. The CDR3 region has the DNA TGTGCCAGCAGTTTAAATCGGCAGGGAAACACTGAAGCTTTCTTT. It translates to CASSLNRQGNTEAFF.

To note about this clonotype: Here the CDR3 omits its conserved ending phenylalanine or tryptophan, so a read error is the likely source. The rearrangement uses TRBV28 and TRBJ2-5; D might be TRBD2 (6 bases). Germline V gives CDR1 MDHEN, CDR2 SYDVKM. The CDR3 is made up of 15 amino acids. V was shortened by 4 bases and J by 11 bases, with 23 bases between the two germline ends. The CDR3 DNA reads TGTGCCAGCAGTTCAGGGACGACTAGGAGGAATGAGCAGTACGTC. Amino acid sequence: CASSSGTTRRNEQYV.

For this clonotype: This sequence may be a read error, since a much larger clone differs from it by one base. The chain employs TRBV5-5 and TRBJ2-3, with TRBD2 as a possible D gene (5 bases). Germline CDR1 is SGHKS and CDR2 is YYEKEE (reference sequence). The CDR3 loop spans 15 amino acids. With 2 bases removed from V and 8 bases from J, the gap between germline ends came to 18 bases. The CDR3 reads CASSFEVGYRGTQYF. The CDR3 nucleotides are TGTGCCAGCAGCTTCGAAGTCGGGTATCGGGGTACGCAGTATTTT.

Only a few counts were recorded for this clonotype. This chain links TRBV12-3 or TRBV12-4 with TRBJ1-2, with D unclear. The CDR3 contains 13 residues. The V end was cut by 6 bases, the J end by 5 bases, with 13 bases between. The CDR3 reads CASSQDGRYGYTF. CDR3 sequence (DNA): TGTGCCAGCAGCCAGGACGGACGGTATGGCTACACCTTC.

This chain joins TRBV19 and TRBJ1-5; D is possibly TRBD1 (6 bases). With 5 bases removed from V and 7 bases from J, the gap between germline ends came to 18 bases. Germline CDR1 is LNHDA and CDR2 is SQIVND (reference sequence). CDR3 length: 15 amino acids. The CDR3 coding sequence is TGTGCCAGTAGTCCCCTGAAGGGGGGAAAGCAGCCCCAGCATTTT. It codes for CASSPLKGGKQPQHF.

This clonotype was counted only a few times. The chain combines TRBV19 with TRBJ1-1, with D maybe TRBD1 (5 bases). Germline lookup yields CDR1 LNHDA and CDR2 SQIVND (reference sequence). CDR3 length equals 13 residues. V was pared by 5 bases and J by 8 bases, with 15 bases between. Here the CDR3 reads CASSVSTRTEAFF. CDR3 coding DNA: TGTGCCAGTAGTGTCAGTACGCGGACAGAAGCTTTCTTT.